This T cell receptor beta chain was documented in a study of control samples from healthy donors and cancer patients. The table came from immunoSEQ multiplex PCR; TCRdb's copy has only in-frame clones and leaves some out. The table records 75,000 to 100,000 clones, 92% of them present only once. The receptor was derived from a human donor in good health. The donor label of this sample is uncertain. The sample consisted of blood.

The CDR3 loop reads CASSESGRGNTEAFF. As DNA, the CDR3 is TGCGCCAGCAGTGAGTCGGGCAGGGGGAACACTGAAGCTTTCTTT. This chain connects TRBV10-1 to TRBJ1-1, with D possibly TRBD1 on 6 matching bases. V lost 0 bases, J lost 1 base, and 9 bases lay in between. Germline CDR1 WNHNN, CDR2 SYGVQD (reference sequence). CDR3 size: 15 residues.